This T cell receptor beta chain was retrieved from a study of blood T cell repertoires in COVID-19. Seattle researchers signed up patients amid active infection and tracked them longitudinally. There are a few counts of this clone. Per the authors' pipeline: Researchers report that nucleated cell counts were estimated from reference gene primer amplification. TCRdb's table, derived via immunoSEQ multiplex PCR, lists solely in-frame clones and lacks some. V, J and clone size reflect that table, while D and trimming were determined from the DNA. The sample records roughly 150,000 clones, about 82% being singletons. This receptor was taken from a woman older than 75 with COVID-19, enrolled during active disease. Sample: peripheral blood.

The DNA of the CDR3 is TGTGCCAGCAGTGAAAGTTGGCGGCAGTCTCGGGAGACCCAGTACTTC. Residues: CASSESWRQSRETQYF. This rearrangement joins TRBV6-1 to TRBJ2-5; no firm D call. The CDR3 loop spans 16 amino acids. The V gene's germline CDR1 is MNHNS and CDR2 SASEGT. The ends were cut back, 2 bases at V and 5 bases at J, with 18 bases in the middle.